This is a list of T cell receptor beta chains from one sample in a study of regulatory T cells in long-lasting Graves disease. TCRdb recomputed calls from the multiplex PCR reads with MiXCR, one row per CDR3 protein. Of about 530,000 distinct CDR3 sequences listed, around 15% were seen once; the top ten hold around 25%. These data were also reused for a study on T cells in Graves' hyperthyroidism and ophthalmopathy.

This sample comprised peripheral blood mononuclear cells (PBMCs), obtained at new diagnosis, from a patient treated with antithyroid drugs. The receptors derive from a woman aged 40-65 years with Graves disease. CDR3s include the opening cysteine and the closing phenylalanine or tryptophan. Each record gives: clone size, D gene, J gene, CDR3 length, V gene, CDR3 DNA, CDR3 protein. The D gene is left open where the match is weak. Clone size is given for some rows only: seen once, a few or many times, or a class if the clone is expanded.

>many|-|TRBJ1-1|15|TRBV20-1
TGCAGTGCTAGGGTTTACCCGGCACGTAACACTGAAGCTTTCTTT
CSARVYPARNTEAFF
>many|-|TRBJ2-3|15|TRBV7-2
TGTGCCAGCAGCTTACAAGGGGCTAGCACAGATACGCAGTATTTT
CASSLQGASTDTQYF
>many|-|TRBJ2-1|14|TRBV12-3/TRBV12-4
TGTGCCAGCAGTCTGGGCACACCCTACAATGAGCAGTTCTTC
CASSLGTPYNEQFF
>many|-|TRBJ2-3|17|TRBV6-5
TGTGCCAGCAGTTACTCGAACCCCCAAACGTACACAGATACGCAGTATTTT
CASSYSNPQTYTDTQYF
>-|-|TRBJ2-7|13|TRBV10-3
TGTGCCATCAGTGATGGCAGGTCGGGGGAGCAGTACTTC
CAISDGRSGEQYF
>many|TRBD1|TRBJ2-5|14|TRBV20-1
TGCAGTGGGTCAGGGGGCCTGGGATGGGAGACCCAGTACTTC
CSGSGGLGWETQYF
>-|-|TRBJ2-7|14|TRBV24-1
TGTGCCACCAGTGACCCCGGGACCGCGAACGAGCAGTACTTC
CATSDPGTANEQYF
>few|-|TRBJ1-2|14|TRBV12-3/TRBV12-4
TGTGCCAGCAGTATCGGACTCCTCAACTATGGCTACACCTTC
CASSIGLLNYGYTF
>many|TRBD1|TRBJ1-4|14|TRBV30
TGTGCCTGGAGTAGGGACAGCTTGAATGAAAAACTGTTTTTT
CAWSRDSLNEKLFF
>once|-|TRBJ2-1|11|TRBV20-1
TGCAGTGCCGGCCTGGGGGCCGGCCAGTTCTTC
CSAGLGAGQFF
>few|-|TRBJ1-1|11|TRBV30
TGTGCCCTGGCGGTCGGGGCTGAAGCTTTCTTT
CALAVGAEAFF
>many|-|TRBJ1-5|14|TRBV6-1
TGTGCCAGCAGCCCTGACAGAAACAATCAGCCCCAGCATTTT
CASSPDRNNQPQHF
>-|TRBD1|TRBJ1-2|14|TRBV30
TGTGCCTGGAGTACAGGACAGGGGGGTAATGGCTACACCTTC
CAWSTGQGGNGYTF
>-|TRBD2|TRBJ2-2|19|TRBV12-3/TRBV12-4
TGTGCCAGCAGTCCTTTATCAGCGGGGGGGCCGGCGAACACCGGGGAGCTGTTTTTT
CASSPLSAGGPANTGELFF
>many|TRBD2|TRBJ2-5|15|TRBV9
TGTGCCAGCAGCGCCCCCTTTACGGGGGGTCAGACCCAGTACTTC
CASSAPFTGGQTQYF
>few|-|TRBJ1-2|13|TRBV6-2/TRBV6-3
TGTGCCAGCAGACGGGGGGCGCGGGATGGCTACACCTTC
CASRRGARDGYTF
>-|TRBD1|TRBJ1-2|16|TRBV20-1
TGCAGTGCTATAGAGTGGGGGGACAGGATTGGCGATGGCTACACCTTC
CSAIEWGDRIGDGYTF
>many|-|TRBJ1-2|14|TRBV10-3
TGTGCCATCAGTGACCCCGGGACGGTCTATGGCTACACCTTC
CAISDPGTVYGYTF
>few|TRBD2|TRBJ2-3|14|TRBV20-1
TGCAGTGCTAGAGATCGACTAGCAACAGGTACGCAGTATTTT
CSARDRLATGTQYF
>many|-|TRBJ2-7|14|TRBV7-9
TGTGCCAGCAGCTTAGCGAAAGGGCTTGGCGAGCAGTACTTC
CASSLAKGLGEQYF
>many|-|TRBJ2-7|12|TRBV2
TGTGCCAGCACGAGCCTTAGTGGCGAGCAGTACTTC
CASTSLSGEQYF
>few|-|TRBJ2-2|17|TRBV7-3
TGTGCCAGCAGCTTAGATCCCGGGACCGCTAATACCGGGGAGCTGTTTTTT
CASSLDPGTANTGELFF